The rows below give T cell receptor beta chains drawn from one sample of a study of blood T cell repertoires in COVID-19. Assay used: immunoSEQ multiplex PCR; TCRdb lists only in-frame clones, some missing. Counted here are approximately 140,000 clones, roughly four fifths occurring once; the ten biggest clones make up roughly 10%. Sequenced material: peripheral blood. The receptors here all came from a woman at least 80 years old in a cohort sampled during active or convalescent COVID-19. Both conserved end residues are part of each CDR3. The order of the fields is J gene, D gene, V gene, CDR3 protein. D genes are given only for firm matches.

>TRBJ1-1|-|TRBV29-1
CSVDEGRNTEAFF
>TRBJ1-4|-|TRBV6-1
CASSEVRGANEKLFF
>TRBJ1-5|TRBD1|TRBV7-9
CASSPDRGHQPQHF
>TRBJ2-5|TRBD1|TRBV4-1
CASSQDRDPTGTQYF
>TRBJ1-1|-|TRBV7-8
CASSLVSGVNTEAFF
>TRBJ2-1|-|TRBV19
CASSIPGSSYNEQFF
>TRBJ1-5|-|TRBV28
CGGGPHSNQPQHF
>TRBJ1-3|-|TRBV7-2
CASSPNRQVAGNTIYF
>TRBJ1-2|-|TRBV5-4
CASSLQGQLNYGYTF
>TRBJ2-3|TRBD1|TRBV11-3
CASSPGQGAPTDTQYF
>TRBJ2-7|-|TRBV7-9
CASSPPNIVGEQYF
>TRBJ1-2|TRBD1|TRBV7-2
CASSSHRGVNYGYTF
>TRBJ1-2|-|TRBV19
CASSHRVSYGYTF
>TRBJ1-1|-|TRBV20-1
CSGQTYTEAFF
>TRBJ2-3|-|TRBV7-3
CASSRGSADTQYF
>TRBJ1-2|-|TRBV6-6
CASSYSMRRDGYTF
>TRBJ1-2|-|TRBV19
CASSDPPGGYTF
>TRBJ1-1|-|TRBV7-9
CASSLPGANTEAFF
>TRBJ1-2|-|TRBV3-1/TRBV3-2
CASSQGAGYTF
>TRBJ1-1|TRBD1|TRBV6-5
CASPWRGTGDTEAFF
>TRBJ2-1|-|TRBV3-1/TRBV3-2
CASSATSNEQFF
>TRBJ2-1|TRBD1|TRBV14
CASSLGQGLGNEQFF
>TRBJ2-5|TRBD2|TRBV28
CASSLGPGLAGGSQETQYF
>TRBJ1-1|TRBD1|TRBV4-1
CASSQADRDHTEAFF
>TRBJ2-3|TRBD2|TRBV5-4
CASSLGLAGPTDTQYF
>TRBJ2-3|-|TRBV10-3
CAICRGQGPTDTQYF
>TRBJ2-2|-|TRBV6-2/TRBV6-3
CASSYIGGELFF
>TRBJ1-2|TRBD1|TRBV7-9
CASSLVSVAGGIGYTF
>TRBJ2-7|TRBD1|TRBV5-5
CASSLEKAGQGTYEQYF
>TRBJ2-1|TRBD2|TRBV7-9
CASTTRAGGANNEQFF
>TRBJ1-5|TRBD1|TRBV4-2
CASSQPRDRGDQPQHF
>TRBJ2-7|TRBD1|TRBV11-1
CASSLAGGGYEQYF
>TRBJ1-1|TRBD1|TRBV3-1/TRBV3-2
CASSRTGYTEAFF
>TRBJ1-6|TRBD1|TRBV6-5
CASRPPGQGVSPLHF
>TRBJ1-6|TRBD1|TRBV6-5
CASSRGQGNSPLHF
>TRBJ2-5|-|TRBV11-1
CASSPQTGSRETQYF
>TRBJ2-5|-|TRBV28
CASSLLAGGETQYF
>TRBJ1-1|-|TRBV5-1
CASSLALRVTEAFF
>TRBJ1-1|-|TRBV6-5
CASTMNTEAFF
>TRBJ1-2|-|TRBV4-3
CASSQEGNPPYGYTF
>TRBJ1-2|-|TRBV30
CAWRAQGRDYGYTF
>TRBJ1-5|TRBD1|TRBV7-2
CASSLEGALSNQPQHF
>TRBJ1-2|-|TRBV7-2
CASRNQQGPYGYTF
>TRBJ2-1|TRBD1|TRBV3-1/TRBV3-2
CASSPGTAGRGNEQFF
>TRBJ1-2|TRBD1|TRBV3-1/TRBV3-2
CASSQGDRPNYGYTF
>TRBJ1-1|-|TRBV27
CASSGSVYTEAFF
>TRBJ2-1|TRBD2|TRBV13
CASRSGGGTYNEQFF
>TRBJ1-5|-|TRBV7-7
CASSLIRGSAYSNQPQHF
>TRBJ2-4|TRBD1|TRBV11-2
CASSLTGVAKNIQYF
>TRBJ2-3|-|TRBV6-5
CASSPWTSTDTQYF
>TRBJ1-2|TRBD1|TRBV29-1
CSVAGQGHGYTF
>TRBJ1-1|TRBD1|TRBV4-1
CASSQVTYRGTAFF